These 13 T cell receptor beta chains were all obtained from the same sample, sequenced in a study of CD8 T cells in ankylosing spondylitis. MiXCR, applied by TCRdb to the 5' RACE reads, yields one record per CDR3 protein. The sample carries 300,000 to 350,000 distinct CDR3 sequences, less than 25% recorded once. The sample consisted of blood, either unsorted or a sorted T cell fraction (not recorded which). The origin of the receptors is a female donor with ankylosing spondylitis or in good health (not recorded which).

The V and J genes are TRBV6-7 and TRBJ2-6; possibly TRBD1 for D (7 bases). TRBV6-7 is an ORF; its function is uncertain. The V end was cut by 5 bases, the J end by 9 bases, with 14 bases between. The CDR3 runs to 14 residues. This CDR3 reads CASSPYRGGNVLTF. The DNA of the CDR3 is TGTGCCAGCAGTCCCTACAGGGGAGGCAACGTCCTGACTTTC.

In this sample, this clonotype turned up a few times. The V and J genes are TRBV6-5 and TRBJ2-1, with no clear D. V shed 0 bases and J shed 6 bases, with 9 bases lying between them. CDR1 is MNHEY, CDR2 SVGAGI, per germline. The CDR3 is 14 residues long. CDR3 coding DNA: TGTGCCAGCAGTTACTCGAAGGTTCTCAATGAGCAGTTCTTC. This codes for CASSYSKVLNEQFF.

This clonotype was found many times. This chain connects TRBV12-3 or TRBV12-4 to TRBJ2-7; D possibly corresponds to TRBD2 (6 bases). The CDR3 consists of 13 residues. V gave up 5 bases and J gave up 2 bases, with 10 bases separating them. CDR3 DNA sequence: TGTGCCAGCAGTAGGGACTTACCCTACGAGCAGTACTTC. This translates into CASSRDLPYEQYF.

In this sample, this clonotype turned up a few times. The chain employs TRBV6-1 and TRBJ2-4; a weak D match, TRBD2 (6 bases). CDR1 is MNHNS and CDR2 is SASEGT in the germline V gene. CDR3 size: 15 residues. V was cut by 5 bases and J by 6 bases, with 17 bases left in between. The CDR3 DNA reads TGTGCCAGCAGTCGCCGGAGGGCCCTGAGAAACATTCAGTACTTC. Translated: CASSRRRALRNIQYF.

This clonotype was seen ten or more times. The chain employs TRBV29-1 and TRBJ1-4, with 7 bases aligning to TRBD1. The germline gives CDR1 SQVTM, CDR2 ANQGSEA. The trim removed 7 bases at V and 9 bases at J, leaving 5 bases unmatched. CDR3 size: 11 residues. CDR3 in amino acids: CSGWDRKKLFF. In nucleotides, the CDR3 is TGCAGCGGATGGGACAGAAAAAAACTGTTTTTT.

V gene TRBV12-3 or TRBV12-4 combines with J gene TRBJ1-4, with D unclear. V gave up 2 bases and J gave up 8 bases, with 12 bases separating them. There are 14 residues in the CDR3. The CDR3 loop reads CASSLRAAEEKLFF. CDR3 coding DNA: TGTGCCAGCAGTTTAAGGGCGGCCGAGGAAAAACTGTTTTTT.

V usage is TRBV7-2 and J usage is TRBJ1-1; no clear D gene. Trimming pared 1 base from V and 0 bases from J, leaving 12 bases between. Germline V gene sequence: CDR1 SGHTA, CDR2 FQGNSA. The CDR3 is 16 residues long. The CDR3 sequence: CASSLVRQRLNTEAFF. In nucleotides, the CDR3 is TGTGCCAGCAGCTTAGTACGGCAGAGATTGAACACTGAAGCTTTCTTT.

This clonotype was seen only a few times. The chain employs TRBV6-1 and TRBJ2-7; TRBD2 aligns across 9 bases. Germline V lookup: CDR1 MNHNS, CDR2 SASEGT. V lost 6 bases and J lost 4; bases outside the gene matches: 7. The CDR3 sequence is 14 residues long. CDR3 residues: CASSRGLADYEQYF. DNA for the CDR3: TGTGCCAGCAGCCGGGGACTAGCCGATTACGAGCAGTACTTC.

This clonotype was counted only a few times. V and J are TRBV4-3 and TRBJ1-5, with 7 bases matching TRBD1. CDR3 length: 14 residues. J gave up 10 bases and V 0 bases, and 6 bases lay outside the gene matches. Germline CDR1 is LGHNA and CDR2 is YSLEER. The CDR3 loop is CASSQDYRGGPQHF. DNA of the CDR3: TGCGCCAGCAGCCAAGACTACAGGGGCGGACCCCAGCATTTT.

This chain uses TRBV7-2 with TRBJ2-3, with D uncertain. The CDR3 covers 13 residues. Germline values: CDR1 SGHTA, CDR2 FQGNSA. V was clipped by 6 bases and J by 0 bases, with 7 bases between them. CDR3 sequence reads: CASRKASTDTQYF. Written as DNA, the CDR3 is TGTGCCAGCAGAAAGGCCAGCACAGATACGCAGTATTTT.

This clonotype was detected only a few times. This chain links TRBV7-2 with TRBJ2-1; the match to TRBD1 covers 9 bases. This CDR3 spans 14 amino acids. The ends lost 4 bases at V and 5 bases at J; junction bases unmatched: 3. Germline CDR1 reads SGHTA; CDR2 reads FQGNSA. This CDR3 is CASSYRGQHNEQFF. The CDR3 DNA reads TGTGCCAGCAGCTACAGGGGGCAACACAATGAGCAGTTCTTC.

The chain links TRBV3-1 to TRBJ2-1; 11 nucleotides match TRBD2. V lost 4 bases to trimming and J lost 9 bases; unmatched junction nucleotides: 8. CDR1 is LGHDT and CDR2 is YNNKEL in the germline V gene (reference sequence). The length of the CDR3 is 15 residues. The CDR3 DNA reads TGTGCCAGCAGCCTAAGACTAGCGGGATGGGGTGAGCAGTTCTTC. Protein sequence: CASSLRLAGWGEQFF.

The chain carries TRBV5-1 and TRBJ2-7, with 9 bases that match TRBD1. The CDR3 has 15 amino acids. From germline, CDR1 is SGHRS and CDR2 YFSETQ. The V segment lost 4 bases and the J segment 6 bases; nucleotides outside the gene matches: 11. DNA for the CDR3: TGCGCCAGCAGCCCCCCGGGACAGGGAAGGGGCGAGCAGTACTTC. Amino acid sequence: CASSPPGQGRGEQYF.